These 30 T cell receptor beta chains were all obtained from the same sample, sequenced in a study of T cell changes during pregnancy in multiple sclerosis. The table came from immunoSEQ multiplex PCR; TCRdb's copy has only in-frame clones and leaves some out. Counted here are some 23,000 clones, around nine tenths occurring once; the ten biggest clones make up about 1.1%. This sample comprised CD4+ T cells from peripheral blood mononuclear cells, obtained in the first trimester of pregnancy. The receptors stem from a female donor in good health, enrolled as a control in a pregnancy study.

The chain combines TRBV11-2 with TRBJ1-1; 7 bases match TRBD1. The CDR3 is made up of 15 amino acids. CDR1 and CDR2 (germline): SGHAT, FQNNGV. J lost 2 bases, V lost 5 bases, and 8 bases had no gene match. Here the CDR3 DNA reads TGTGCCAGCAGCGGCAAGACAGGGCTAAACACTGAAGCTTTCTTT. It yields the protein CASSGKTGLNTEAFF.

The rearrangement uses TRBV6-5 and TRBJ1-5; no firm D call. The CDR3 is made up of 15 amino acids. V lost 6 bases, J lost 7 bases, and 19 bases lay in between. CDR1 and CDR2 from the germline V gene are MNHEY and SVGAGI. The CDR3: CASRSRGQGSQPQHF. The DNA for the CDR3 is TGTGCCAGCAGGTCACGAGGGCAAGGGAGCCAGCCCCAGCATTTT.

The chain links TRBV5-1 to TRBJ2-5; D is perhaps TRBD1 (6 bases). The CDR3 loop spans 15 amino acids. The V and J ends lost 2 bases and 0 bases respectively, with 11 bases between them. Germline V lookup: CDR1 SGHRS, CDR2 YFSETQ. CDR3 sequence: CASSFGQLNQETQYF. In DNA, the CDR3 is TGCGCCAGCAGCTTTGGACAGCTAAACCAAGAGACCCAGTACTTC. Full variable domain (outside the CDR3, taken from reference TRBV5-1 and TRBJ2-5): KAGVTQTPRYLIKTRGQQVTLSCSPISGHRSVSWYQQTPGQGLQFLFEYFSETQRNKGNFPGRFSGRQFSNSRSEMNVSTLELGDSALYLCASSFGQLNQETQYFGPGTRLLVL.

This rearrangement joins TRBV5-1 to TRBJ1-2; 9 bases fit TRBD1. Germline trimming cut 0 bases from V and 4 bases from J; bases unmatched to any gene: 4. CDR1 is SGHRS, CDR2 YFSETQ, per germline. CDR3 length: 15 residues. The CDR3 DNA follows: TGCGCCAGCAGCTTGGGGGGACAGGGAGGCTATGGCTACACCTTC. This gives the protein CASSLGGQGGYGYTF.

The chain carries TRBV28 and TRBJ2-3, with TRBD2 identical over 7 bases. Looked up from germline, CDR1 is MDHEN and CDR2 is SYDVKM. J gave up 2 bases and V 8 bases, and 13 bases lay outside the gene matches. The CDR3 contains 16 residues. The CDR3 DNA sequence: TGTGCCAGCGGGAGTCGGGCGGGGGTTTACACAGATACGCAGTATTTT. Its protein product is CASGSRAGVYTDTQYF.

This rearrangement joins TRBV19 to TRBJ2-1, with a weak D call TRBD2 (6 bases). Trimming removed 2 bases from V and 4 bases from J, with 12 bases in between. The CDR3 is made up of 15 amino acids. CDR1 LNHDA and CDR2 SQIVND come from the germline V gene (reference sequence). CDR3 in DNA: TGTGCCAGTAGTATAAGTGGGGACTTATACAATGAGCAGTTCTTC. It translates to CASSISGDLYNEQFF. Full variable domain (remainder filled in from reference TRBV19 and TRBJ2-1): DGGITQSPKYLFRKEGQNVTLSCEQNLNHDAMYWYRQDPGQGLRLIYYSQIVNDFQKGDIAEGYSVSREKKESFPLTVTSAQKNPTAFYLCASSISGDLYNEQFFGPGTRLTVL.

For the CDR3, the DNA is TGTGCCAGCAGCCTCTGGACTAGCGGCCTCAATGAGCAGTTCTTC. It specifies CASSLWTSGLNEQFF. The chain uses TRBV27 and TRBJ2-1; 10 bases are shared with TRBD2. Germline lookup yields CDR1 MNHEY and CDR2 SMNVEV (reference sequence). V was clipped by 6 bases and J by 6 bases; unmatched bases: 8. The CDR3 contains 15 residues.

This chain joins TRBV15 and TRBJ1-3; D might be TRBD1 (6 bases). Germline CDR1 is LNHNV and CDR2 is YYDKDF (reference sequence). Trimming took off 0 bases at V and 2 bases at J, with 11 bases between the two ends. The CDR3 loop spans 16 amino acids. The CDR3 nucleotides are TGTGCCACCAGCAGAGAACAGGGCGTCCCTGGAAACACCATATATTTT. Amino acid sequence: CATSREQGVPGNTIYF.

The CDR3 is CASSQVTFNTGELFF. As DNA, the CDR3 is TGCGCCAGCAGCCAAGTGACTTTTAACACCGGGGAGCTGTTTTTT. The rearrangement joins TRBV4-1 to TRBJ2-2, with D unresolved. Trimming cost V 1 base and J 2 bases, with 8 bases left between them. Per germline, CDR1 MGHRA and CDR2 YSYEKL. CDR3 length equals 15 residues.

V usage is TRBV11-2 and J usage is TRBJ2-7; 7 bases are shared with TRBD2. The CDR3 has 15 amino acids. Germline CDR1 and CDR2: SGHAT and FQNNGV. With 4 bases clipped from V and 3 bases from J, the junction kept 9 bases outside the gene matches. The CDR3 here is CASSSVLAVDYEQYF. The DNA of the CDR3 is TGTGCCAGCAGCTCGGTCCTAGCGGTGGACTACGAGCAGTACTTC.

V and J are TRBV2 and TRBJ2-7, with D maybe TRBD1 (6 bases). V was shortened by 7 bases and J by 3 bases, with 13 bases between the two germline ends. Per germline, CDR1 SNHLY and CDR2 FYNNEI. CDR3 length: 13 residues. The CDR3 DNA reads as TGTGCCAGCAAAGGGACATCTTACTACGAGCAGTACTTC. Its translation: CASKGTSYYEQYF.

The chain has TRBV28 and TRBJ1-3, with 9 bases fitting TRBD1. Unmatched junction bases numbered 19, after V lost 4 bases and J lost 0 bases. The CDR3 has 21 residues. Germline V lookup: CDR1 MDHEN, CDR2 SYDVKM. The CDR3 DNA sequence: TGTGCCAGCAGTTCTCACCCTTGGGGGACAGGGAGCCCCTCCTCTGGAAACACCATATATTTT. Amino acids: CASSSHPWGTGSPSSGNTIYF.

The chain joins TRBV19 to TRBJ2-7, with TRBD1 as a possible D gene (6 bases). The CDR3 sequence is 12 residues long. Germline V gene sequence: CDR1 LNHDA, CDR2 SQIVND (reference sequence). V was cut by 5 bases and J by 6 bases, with 11 bases left in between. Written as DNA, the CDR3 is TGTGCCAGTAGTTCAACAGGGAGCGAGCAGTACTTC. Translating gives CASSSTGSEQYF.

This rearrangement joins TRBV19 to TRBJ1-3; maybe TRBD1 (5 bases). This CDR3 contains 17 residues. Germline loops: CDR1 LNHDA, CDR2 SQIVND (reference sequence). Deletions cut 5 bases from V and 0 bases from J, with 17 bases between. The CDR3 region is CASSRLPQDLSGNTIYF. The CDR3 nucleotides are TGTGCCAGTAGTCGCCTCCCACAGGACCTCTCTGGAAACACCATATATTTT.

The chain is built from TRBV5-1 and TRBJ1-1; D possibly corresponds to TRBD1 (6 bases). Germline V gives CDR1 SGHRS, CDR2 YFSETQ. Trimming removed 2 bases from V and 4 bases from J, with 9 bases in between. The CDR3 has 13 amino acids. The CDR3 region has the DNA TGCGCCAGCAGCTTCGGGGGGCCCACTGAAGCTTTCTTT. It yields the protein CASSFGGPTEAFF.

This clone was seen only once. J is TRBJ2-6 and V is TRBV5-1; no clear D. Trimming took 2 bases from V and 0 from J, leaving 9 bases between them. Germline V gives CDR1 SGHRS, CDR2 YFSETQ. The CDR3 spans 16 residues. The DNA of the CDR3 is TGCGCCAGCAGCTTCGGTCCTAGCTCTGGGGCCAACGTCCTGACTTTC. Encoded protein: CASSFGPSSGANVLTF.

Within the sample, this clone is medium-sized. This chain links TRBV15 with TRBJ2-7; TRBD1 is a possible D gene (6 bases). This CDR3 comprises 14 residues. Germline CDR1 reads LNHNV; CDR2 reads YYDKDF (reference sequence). Between the trimmed V and J ends, which lost 0 bases and 5 bases, there was a span of 11 bases. This chain's CDR3 is CATSRETGIDEQYF. The CDR3 DNA is TGTGCCACCAGCAGAGAAACAGGGATCGACGAGCAGTACTTC.

V usage is TRBV6-1 and J usage is TRBJ2-3, with 8 bases fitting TRBD1. CDR3 length: 15 residues. Germline V gives CDR1 MNHNS, CDR2 SASEGT. J lost 3 bases, V lost 8 bases, and 10 bases had no gene match. The CDR3, as DNA: TGTGCCAGCGGGCCCGGGACAGGTTGGACAGATACGCAGTATTTT. This sequence encodes CASGPGTGWTDTQYF.

Note on this clone: Different DNA sequences within this sample yield the same CDR3. The CDR3 nucleotides read TGTGCCTGGAGTGTTCGTTCCGCCAGAGGGTACTACACTGAAGCTTTCTTT. As protein: CAWSVRSARGYYTEAFF. V and J are TRBV30 and TRBJ1-1; D call uncertain. With 0 bases removed from V and 3 bases from J, the gap between germline ends came to 20 bases. The CDR3 runs to 17 residues. Per germline, CDR1 GTSNPN and CDR2 SVGIG (reference sequence).

There are a few counts of this clone. This chain uses TRBV6-1 with TRBJ2-7; 10 nucleotides agree with TRBD1. J lost 3 bases, V lost 10 bases, and 3 bases had no gene match. The CDR3 spans 12 residues. Germline loops: CDR1 MNHNS, CDR2 SASEGT. For the CDR3, the DNA is TGTGCCACCCGGGACAGGGGCTACGAGCAGTACTTC. Protein: CATRDRGYEQYF.

V usage is TRBV11-1 and J usage is TRBJ2-2; the match to TRBD1 covers 7 bases. J gave up 3 bases and V 4 bases, and 5 bases lay outside the gene matches. Germline-derived CDR1 and CDR2 are SGHAT and FQDESV (reference sequence). This CDR3 contains 15 residues. CDR3 region: CASSYRGLHTGELFF. The CDR3 DNA sequence: TGTGCCAGCAGCTACAGGGGTCTCCACACCGGGGAGCTGTTTTTT.

The chain links TRBV13 to TRBJ2-5, with 10 bases identical to TRBD2. V dropped 5 bases and J dropped 4; count of bases not matched to a gene: 13. The V gene's germline CDR1 is PRHDT and CDR2 FYEKMQ (reference sequence). The CDR3 extends over 17 amino acids. The CDR3 nucleotides are TGTGCCAGCAGCCTGAGCGGGGGGGCCAGAGGAGGAGAGACCCAGTACTTC. Its protein is CASSLSGGARGGETQYF.

The chain is built from TRBV4-1 and TRBJ1-2; 11 positions agree with TRBD1. The CDR3 runs 15 residues. Germline V gives CDR1 MGHRA, CDR2 YSYEKL. J lost 7 bases, V lost 4 bases, and 8 bases had no gene match. CDR3 residues: CASSPGQGVMAGYTF. The CDR3 nucleotides are TGCGCCAGCAGCCCGGGACAGGGGGTCATGGCTGGCTACACCTTC.

The chain recombines TRBV6-1 with TRBJ1-2, with D possibly being TRBD1 (5 bases). This CDR3 has 15 residues. The V end was cut by 6 bases, the J end by 4 bases, with 18 bases between. Germline V gene sequence: CDR1 MNHNS, CDR2 SASEGT. CDR3: CASSGGAPRVYGYTF. Written as DNA, the CDR3 is TGTGCCAGCAGCGGAGGGGCCCCTAGGGTCTATGGCTACACCTTC.

The chain couples TRBV18 to TRBJ2-2; D gene unclear. Germline V gene sequence: CDR1 KGHSH, CDR2 LQKENI. The ends were cut back, 2 bases at V and 1 base at J, with 5 bases in the middle. CDR3 length: 14 residues. CDR3 in DNA: TGTGCCAGCTCACCAATCAAGAACACCGGGGAGCTGTTTTTT. Translated: CASSPIKNTGELFF.

CDR3 coding DNA: TGTGCCAGCAGCTCCCGGACAGCAACTAATGAAAAACTGTTTTTT. The encoded protein is CASSSRTATNEKLFF. The chain employs TRBV7-8 and TRBJ1-4, with D possibly being TRBD1 (6 bases). Trimming pared 4 bases from V and 0 bases from J, leaving 9 bases between. The CDR3 has 15 amino acids. The germline V gene has CDR1 SGHVS and CDR2 FQNEAQ.

The chain employs TRBV28 and TRBJ2-1, with TRBD1 matching over 9 bases. V shed 6 bases, J shed 3 bases, and the junction held 12 bases outside the gene matches. CDR1 and CDR2 (germline): MDHEN, SYDVKM. This CDR3 has 17 amino acids. The chain's CDR3 is CASRPTGQGKFYNEQFF. CDR3 bases: TGTGCCAGCAGACCTACGGGACAGGGTAAATTCTACAATGAGCAGTTCTTC.

J is TRBJ2-1 and V is TRBV5-5; 11 bases map to TRBD2. The CDR3 covers 12 residues. Per the germline V gene, CDR1 is SGHKS and CDR2 is YYEKEE (reference sequence). With V trimmed by 6 bases and J by 12 bases, 5 bases remained unmatched. The CDR3, as DNA: TGTGCCAGCACCGTTAGCGGGAGGGTGCAGTTCTTC. It codes for CASTVSGRVQFF.

This clone was recorded a few times. This chain joins TRBV7-2 and TRBJ2-4; D might be TRBD1 (6 bases). This CDR3 spans 15 amino acids. V was clipped by 3 bases and J by 4 bases, with 13 bases between them. Germline V CDR1 and CDR2: SGHTA, FQGNSA. Here the CDR3 DNA reads TGTGCCAGCAGCTTGGGGGCTCCGGCGAAAAACATTCAGTACTTC. Translated: CASSLGAPAKNIQYF.

This clone turned up a few times. The chain combines TRBV20-1 with TRBJ1-1; D not resolved. This CDR3 has 10 residues. From germline, CDR1 is DFQATT and CDR2 SNEGSKA (reference sequence). The V gene lost 6 bases and the J gene lost 1 base, with 3 bases spanning the gap. The DNA for the CDR3 is TGCAGTGCCCGGAACACTGAAGCTTTCTTT. As protein: CSARNTEAFF.